This is a list of T cell receptor beta chains from one sample in a study of blood T cells in healthy people across ages. TCRdb redid the calling of the 5' RACE reads with MiXCR, one entry per CDR3 protein. This table has 850,000 to 1,000,000 distinct CDR3 sequences, roughly 50% appearing once. The sample comprised blood. Every receptor here comes from a man in his thirties or forties in good health. CDR3s include the opening cysteine and the closing phenylalanine or tryptophan. The D gene is left open where the match is weak. Only part of the rows carry a size: once, few, many, or a class if the clone is expanded.

clone_size d_call j_call v_call cdr3_length cdr3_aa cdr3_nt
NA TRBD2 TRBJ2-1 TRBV4-2 15 CASSHESGGYNEQFF TGTGCCAGCAGCCATGAGAGCGGGGGGTACAATGAGCAGTTCTTC
NA TRBD1 TRBJ2-1 TRBV5-5 14 CASSQDRVYSEQFF TGTGCCAGCAGCCAGGACAGGGTTTATAGTGAGCAGTTCTTC
few TRBD2 TRBJ2-1 TRBV4-2 16 CASSRSARGVNNEQFF TGTGCCAGCAGCCGCTCGGCGCGGGGGGTAAACAATGAGCAGTTCTTC
NA TRBD1 TRBJ2-7 TRBV20-1 15 CSARVPDRGPGEQYF TGCAGTGCTAGAGTACCGGACAGGGGACCGGGGGAGCAGTACTTC
NA NA TRBJ2-7 TRBV6-5 16 CASSNPDRTGAYEQYF TGTGCCAGCAGTAACCCTGACAGGACGGGGGCCTACGAGCAGTACTTC
NA TRBD2 TRBJ2-7 TRBV2 16 CASRAALAGGLDEQYF TGTGCCAGCCGCGCCGCTCTAGCGGGGGGTTTGGACGAGCAGTACTTC
NA TRBD2 TRBJ2-1 TRBV7-2 17 CASSSINIPSGGTEQFF TGTGCCAGCAGCTCTATAAATATACCTAGCGGGGGGACTGAGCAGTTCTTC
few NA TRBJ2-3 TRBV6-1 14 CASTRGPSTDTQYF TGTGCCAGCACGAGGGGACCTAGCACAGATACGCAGTATTTT
NA NA TRBJ1-1 TRBV5-6 13 CASSLVVSDEAFF TGTGCCAGCAGCTTAGTTGTGTCAGACGAAGCTTTCTTT
few NA TRBJ2-1 TRBV25-1 15 CASNARGGAHYEQFF TGTGCCAGCAATGCTAGGGGGGGGGCTCACTATGAGCAGTTCTTC
NA TRBD2 TRBJ2-5 TRBV12-3/TRBV12-4 15 CASSSPGLARETQYF TGTGCCAGCAGTTCTCCGGGACTAGCGCGAGAGACCCAGTACTTC
NA NA TRBJ1-5 TRBV30 13 CAWSVQVNQPQHF TGTGCCTGGAGTGTCCAAGTGAATCAGCCCCAGCATTTT
NA TRBD1 TRBJ1-2 TRBV4-3 16 CASSQVDPGQGYGYTF TGCGCCAGCAGCCAAGTCGACCCGGGACAGGGGTATGGCTACACCTTC
NA NA TRBJ2-3 TRBV5-1 16 CASSLLSEGLTDTQYF TGCGCCAGCAGCTTGTTATCCGAAGGACTAACGGATACGCAGTATTTT
NA TRBD2 TRBJ2-1 TRBV4-1 18 CASSQEGTSGGLCNEQFF TGCGCCAGCAGCCAAGAGGGCACTAGCGGGGGGCTTTGCAATGAGCAGTTCTTC
many NA TRBJ2-5 TRBV4-1 16 CASSPPGYSTQETQYF TGCGCCAGCAGCCCACCGGGATACAGTACCCAAGAGACCCAGTACTTC
NA NA TRBJ2-3 TRBV7-6 13 CASSLDATDTQYF TGTGCCAGCAGCTTAGACGCCACAGATACGCAGTATTTT
once TRBD2 TRBJ2-3 TRBV12-3/TRBV12-4 17 CASSLGLAGGKTDTQYF TGTGCCAGCAGTTTAGGTCTAGCGGGGGGAAAAACAGATACGCAGTATTTT
few NA TRBJ2-1 TRBV10-3 13 CAIRGPLYNEQFF TGTGCCATCAGGGGACCACTATACAATGAGCAGTTCTTC
once TRBD2 TRBJ2-7 TRBV20-1 15 CSARDMGLAGYEQYF TGCAGTGCTAGAGATATGGGACTAGCAGGCTACGAGCAGTACTTC
few NA TRBJ2-7 TRBV10-3 14 CAISEMVGSYEQYF TGTGCCATCAGTGAGATGGTAGGCTCCTACGAGCAGTACTTC
NA TRBD1 TRBJ2-5 TRBV6-5 16 CASSSSERGGKETQYF TGTGCCAGCAGTTCATCCGAGAGAGGGGGCAAAGAGACCCAGTACTTC
NA NA TRBJ2-3 TRBV29-1 16 CSVEDPGQIRTDTQYF TGCAGCGTTGAAGACCCCGGACAGATTCGCACAGATACGCAGTATTTT
NA NA TRBJ2-7 TRBV30 12 CAWNRLSYEQYF TGTGCCTGGAATCGGCTTTCCTACGAGCAGTACTTC
NA TRBD1 TRBJ1-1 TRBV25-1 13 CASSHRGNAEAFF TGTGCCAGCAGTCACAGGGGAAACGCTGAAGCTTTCTTT
few TRBD1 TRBJ1-2 TRBV20-1 14 CSAVKTGRGYGYTF TGCAGTGCTGTTAAGACAGGGAGGGGCTATGGCTACACCTTC
NA TRBD2 TRBJ2-6 TRBV4-2 17 CASSQDRGGSGANVLTF TGTGCCAGCAGCCAAGATCGGGGGGGCTCTGGGGCCAACGTCCTGACTTTC
many TRBD2 TRBJ2-1 TRBV18 17 CASSPKSGGPSYNEQFF TGTGCCAGCTCACCAAAAAGCGGGGGTCCCTCCTACAATGAGCAGTTCTTC
NA NA TRBJ2-5 TRBV6-2/TRBV6-3 12 CASSSLDGTQYF TGTGCCAGCAGTTCCCTAGACGGGACCCAGTACTTC
few TRBD2 TRBJ2-3 TRBV11-2 13 CASSLGGGGTQYF TGTGCCAGCAGCTTAGGGGGGGGAGGAACGCAGTATTTT
NA TRBD1 TRBJ1-2 TRBV6-5 12 CASRRDRGGYTF TGTGCCAGCAGGCGGGACAGGGGAGGCTACACCTTC
NA NA TRBJ2-1 TRBV3-1 15 CASSPHDLLWNEQFF TGTGCCAGCAGCCCCCATGATTTATTGTGGAATGAGCAGTTCTTC
few NA TRBJ1-1 TRBV6-2/TRBV6-3 16 CASRAGALLMNTEAFF TGTGCCAGCAGAGCAGGGGCACTGTTAATGAACACTGAAGCTTTCTTT
NA NA TRBJ1-2 TRBV12-3/TRBV12-4 11 CASSLAPPDTF TGTGCCAGCAGTTTAGCGCCTCCCGACACCTTC
few TRBD1 TRBJ2-5 TRBV6-5 13 CASRGTGQETQYF TGTGCCAGCAGGGGGACAGGTCAAGAGACCCAGTACTTC
once NA TRBJ1-6 TRBV5-1 16 CASSLQASSYNSPLHF TGCGCCAGCAGCTTACAGGCGAGCTCCTATAATTCACCCCTCCACTTT
NA NA TRBJ1-2 TRBV5-5 11 CASNGGYGYTF TGTGCCAGCAACGGTGGCTATGGCTACACCTTC
once NA TRBJ2-6 TRBV7-2 19 CASSLGGRMRAPGANVLTF TGTGCCAGCAGCTTAGGGGGACGCATGAGGGCTCCTGGGGCCAACGTCCTGACTTTC